Sequencing of this T cell receptor (beta chain) was carried out in a study of lymphopenia after photon versus proton radiotherapy. About this clone itself: Its antigen remains unknown.

Findings and caveats of the study: Relative stability marked proton patients; photon patients lost diversity and naive cells. Post-nadir diversity loss with photons came from oligoclonal expansion, particularly CD8+ Temra cells. Post-nadir TCR diversity decline inversely tracked overall survival among those who died.

Assay: immunoSEQ multiplex PCR; the TCRdb copy retains only in-frame clones and omits some. This table holds around 63,000 clones, around 88% found once. The length of the CDR3 is 15 residues. The ends were cut back, 5 bases at V and 1 base at J, with 14 bases in the middle. Germline lookup yields CDR1 SGHVS and CDR2 FQNEAQ. This chain connects TRBV7-8 to TRBJ1-2; D gene ambiguous. The specimen was peripheral blood, collected from a patient treated with photon-based radiotherapy. The receptor was derived from a man aged 35 to 55 with gastric cancer. The CDR3 region is CASSPGFKSNYGYTF. DNA of the CDR3: TGTGCCAGCAGCCCCGGATTTAAGAGTAACTATGGCTACACCTTC.